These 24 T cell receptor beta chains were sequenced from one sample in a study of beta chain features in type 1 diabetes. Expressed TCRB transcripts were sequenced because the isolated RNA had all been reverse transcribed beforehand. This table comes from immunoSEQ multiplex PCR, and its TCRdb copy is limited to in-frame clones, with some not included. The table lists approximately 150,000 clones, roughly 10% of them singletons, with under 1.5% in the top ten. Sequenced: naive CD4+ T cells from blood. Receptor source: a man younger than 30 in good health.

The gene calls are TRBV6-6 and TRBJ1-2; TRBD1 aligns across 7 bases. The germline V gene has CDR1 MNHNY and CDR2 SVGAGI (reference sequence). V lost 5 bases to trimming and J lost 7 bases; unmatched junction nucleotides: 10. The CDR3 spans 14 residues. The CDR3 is CASSVLQGKGGYTF. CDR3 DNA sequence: TGTGCCAGCAGTGTTTTACAGGGGAAGGGTGGCTACACCTTC.

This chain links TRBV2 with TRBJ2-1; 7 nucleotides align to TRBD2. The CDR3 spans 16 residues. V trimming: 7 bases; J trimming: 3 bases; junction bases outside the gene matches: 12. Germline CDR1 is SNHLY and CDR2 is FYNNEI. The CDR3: CASTRRGSPGYNEQFF. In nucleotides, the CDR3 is TGTGCCAGCACAAGGCGGGGGTCCCCCGGCTACAATGAGCAGTTCTTC.

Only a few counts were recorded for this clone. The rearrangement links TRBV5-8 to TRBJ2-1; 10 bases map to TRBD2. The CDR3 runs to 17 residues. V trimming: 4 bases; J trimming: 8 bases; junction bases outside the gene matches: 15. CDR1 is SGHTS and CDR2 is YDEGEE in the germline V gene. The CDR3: CASSNPVGSGGQDEQFF. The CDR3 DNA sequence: TGTGCCAGCAGCAATCCGGTCGGTAGCGGGGGGCAGGATGAGCAGTTCTTC.

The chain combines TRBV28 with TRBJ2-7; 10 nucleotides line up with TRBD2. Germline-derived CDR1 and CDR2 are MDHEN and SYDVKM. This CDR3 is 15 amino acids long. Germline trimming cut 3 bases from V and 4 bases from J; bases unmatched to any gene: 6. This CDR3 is CASSFSGGAQYEQYF. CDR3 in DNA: TGTGCCAGCAGTTTCAGCGGGGGGGCCCAGTACGAGCAGTACTTC.

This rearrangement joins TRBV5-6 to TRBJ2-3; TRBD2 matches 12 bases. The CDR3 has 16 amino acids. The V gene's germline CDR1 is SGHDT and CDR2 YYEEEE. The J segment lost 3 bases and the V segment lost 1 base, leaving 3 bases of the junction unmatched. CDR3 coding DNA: TGTGCCAGCAGCTTGACTAGCGGGGGGATAACAGATACGCAGTATTTT. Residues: CASSLTSGGITDTQYF.

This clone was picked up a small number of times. Written as DNA, the CDR3 is TGTGCCAGCTCAGAGCGGGGATCCTACGAGCAGTACTTC. This codes for CASSERGSYEQYF. The gene calls are TRBV18 and TRBJ2-7, with 7 bases identical to TRBD2. Germline-derived CDR1 and CDR2 are KGHSH and LQKENI. V shed 5 bases and J 1 base; nucleotides not matched to a gene: 2. The CDR3 runs 13 residues.

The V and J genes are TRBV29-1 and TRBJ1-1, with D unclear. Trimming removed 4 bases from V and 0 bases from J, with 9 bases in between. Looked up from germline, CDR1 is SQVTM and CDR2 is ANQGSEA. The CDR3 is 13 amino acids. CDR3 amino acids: CSVALAVNTEAFF. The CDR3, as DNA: TGCAGCGTTGCTTTGGCGGTGAACACTGAAGCTTTCTTT.

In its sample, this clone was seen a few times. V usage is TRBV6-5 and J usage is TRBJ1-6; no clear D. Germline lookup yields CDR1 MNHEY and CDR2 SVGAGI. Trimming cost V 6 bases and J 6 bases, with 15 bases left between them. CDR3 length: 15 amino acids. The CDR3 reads CASRPTVGFNSPLHF. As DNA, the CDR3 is TGTGCCAGCAGGCCAACGGTGGGCTTTAATTCACCCCTCCACTTT.

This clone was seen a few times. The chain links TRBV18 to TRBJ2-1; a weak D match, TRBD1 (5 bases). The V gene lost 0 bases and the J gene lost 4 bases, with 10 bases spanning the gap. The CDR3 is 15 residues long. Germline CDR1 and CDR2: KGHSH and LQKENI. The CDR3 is CASSPPRRTYNEQFF. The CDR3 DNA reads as TGTGCCAGCTCACCACCGAGACGGACATACAATGAGCAGTTCTTC.

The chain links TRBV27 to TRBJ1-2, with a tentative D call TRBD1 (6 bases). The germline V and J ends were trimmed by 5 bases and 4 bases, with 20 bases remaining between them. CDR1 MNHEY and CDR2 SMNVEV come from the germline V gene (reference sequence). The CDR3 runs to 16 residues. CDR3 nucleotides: TGTGCCAGCAGTCCTACCCCGACAGGTCGTGGCTATGGCTACACCTTC. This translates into CASSPTPTGRGYGYTF.

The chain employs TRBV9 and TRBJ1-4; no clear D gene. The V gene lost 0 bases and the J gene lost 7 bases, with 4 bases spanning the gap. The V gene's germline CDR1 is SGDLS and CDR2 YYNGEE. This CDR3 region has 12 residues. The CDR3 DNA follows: TGTGCCAGCAGCGTAGACGGTGAAAAACTGTTTTTT. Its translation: CASSVDGEKLFF.

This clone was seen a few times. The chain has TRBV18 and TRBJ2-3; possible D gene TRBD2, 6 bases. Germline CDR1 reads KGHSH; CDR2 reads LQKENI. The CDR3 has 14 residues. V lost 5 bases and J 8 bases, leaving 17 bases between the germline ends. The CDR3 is CASSRDSEAVTQYF. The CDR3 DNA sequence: TGTGCCAGCTCAAGGGACTCCGAAGCGGTTACGCAGTATTTT.

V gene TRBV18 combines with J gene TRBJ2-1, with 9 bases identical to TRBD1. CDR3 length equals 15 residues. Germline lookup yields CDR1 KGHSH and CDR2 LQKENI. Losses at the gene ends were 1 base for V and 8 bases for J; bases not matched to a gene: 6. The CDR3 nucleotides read TGTGCCAGCTCACCACGGAGACAGGGGGTGGATGAGCAGTTCTTC. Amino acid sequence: CASSPRRQGVDEQFF.

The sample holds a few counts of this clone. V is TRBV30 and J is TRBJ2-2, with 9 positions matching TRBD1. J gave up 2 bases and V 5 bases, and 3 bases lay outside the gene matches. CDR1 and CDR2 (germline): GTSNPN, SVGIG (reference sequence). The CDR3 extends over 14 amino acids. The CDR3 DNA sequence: TGTGCCTGGTGGGACAGGGCTAACACCGGGGAGCTGTTTTTT. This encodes CAWWDRANTGELFF. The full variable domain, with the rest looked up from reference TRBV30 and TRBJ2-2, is SQTIHQWPATLVQPVGSPLSLECTVEGTSNPNLYWYRQAAGRGLQLLFYSVGIGQISSEVPQNLSASRPQDRQFILSSKKLLLSDSGFYLCAWWDRANTGELFFGEGSRLTVL.

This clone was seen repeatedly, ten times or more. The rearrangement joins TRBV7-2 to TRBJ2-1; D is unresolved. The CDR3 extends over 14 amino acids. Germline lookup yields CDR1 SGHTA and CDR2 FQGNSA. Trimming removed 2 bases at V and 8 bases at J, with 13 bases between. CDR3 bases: TGTGCCAGCAGCTTAAGTGGTCCACGGGATGAGCAGTTCTTC. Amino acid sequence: CASSLSGPRDEQFF.

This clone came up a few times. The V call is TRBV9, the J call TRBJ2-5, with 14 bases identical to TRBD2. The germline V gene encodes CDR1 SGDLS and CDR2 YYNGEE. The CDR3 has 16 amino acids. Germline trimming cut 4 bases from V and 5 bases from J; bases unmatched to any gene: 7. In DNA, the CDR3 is TGTGCCAGCAGCCTACGGACTAGCGGGGGGAGCGAGACCCAGTACTTC. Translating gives CASSLRTSGGSETQYF. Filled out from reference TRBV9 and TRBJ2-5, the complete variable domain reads DSGVTQTPKHLITATGQRVTLRCSPRSGDLSVYWYQQSLDQGLQFLIQYYNGEERAKGNILERFSAQQFPDLHSELNLSSLELGDSALYFCASSLRTSGGSETQYFGPGTRLLVL.

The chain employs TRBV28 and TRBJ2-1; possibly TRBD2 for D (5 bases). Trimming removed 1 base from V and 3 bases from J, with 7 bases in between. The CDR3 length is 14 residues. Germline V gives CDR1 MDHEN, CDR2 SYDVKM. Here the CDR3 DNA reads TGTGCCAGCAGTTTATTCGGGGACTACAATGAGCAGTTCTTC. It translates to CASSLFGDYNEQFF.

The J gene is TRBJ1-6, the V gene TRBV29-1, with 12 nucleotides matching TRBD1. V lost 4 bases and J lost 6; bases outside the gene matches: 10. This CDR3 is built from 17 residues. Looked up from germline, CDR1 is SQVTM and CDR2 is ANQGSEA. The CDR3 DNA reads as TGCAGCGTTGCCGGGACAGGGGGCGAGTCTGCTAATTCACCCCTCCACTTT. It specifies CSVAGTGGESANSPLHF.

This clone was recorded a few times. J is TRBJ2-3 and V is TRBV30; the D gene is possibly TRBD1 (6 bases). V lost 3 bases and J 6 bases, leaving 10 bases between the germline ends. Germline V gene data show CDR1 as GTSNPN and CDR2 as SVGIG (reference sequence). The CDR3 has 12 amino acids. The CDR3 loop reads CAWSPGVDTQYF. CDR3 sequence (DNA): TGTGCCTGGAGCCCAGGGGTTGATACGCAGTATTTT.

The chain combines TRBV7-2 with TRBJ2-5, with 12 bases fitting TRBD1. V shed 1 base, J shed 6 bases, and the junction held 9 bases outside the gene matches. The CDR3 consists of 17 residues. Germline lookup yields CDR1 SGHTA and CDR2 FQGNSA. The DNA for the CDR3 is TGTGCCAGCAGCTTAGGTTTAGGGACAGGGGGCGGTAAGACCCAGTACTTC. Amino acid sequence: CASSLGLGTGGGKTQYF.

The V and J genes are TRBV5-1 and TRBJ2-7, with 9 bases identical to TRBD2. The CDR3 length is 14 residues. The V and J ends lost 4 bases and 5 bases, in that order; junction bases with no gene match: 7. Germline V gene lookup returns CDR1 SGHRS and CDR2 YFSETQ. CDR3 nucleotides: TGCGCCAGCAGCCCGCGGGGGGGCGGCGACGAGCAGTACTTC. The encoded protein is CASSPRGGGDEQYF.

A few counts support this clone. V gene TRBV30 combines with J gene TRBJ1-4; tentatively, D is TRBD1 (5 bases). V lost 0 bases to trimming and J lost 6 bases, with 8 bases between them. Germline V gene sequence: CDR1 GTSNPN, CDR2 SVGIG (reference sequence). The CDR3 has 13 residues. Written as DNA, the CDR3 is TGTGCCTGGAGTGTTCAAGGGGATGAAAAACTGTTTTTT. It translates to CAWSVQGDEKLFF. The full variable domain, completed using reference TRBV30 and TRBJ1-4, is SQTIHQWPATLVQPVGSPLSLECTVEGTSNPNLYWYRQAAGRGLQLLFYSVGIGQISSEVPQNLSASRPQDRQFILSSKKLLLSDSGFYLCAWSVQGDEKLFFGSGTQLSVL.

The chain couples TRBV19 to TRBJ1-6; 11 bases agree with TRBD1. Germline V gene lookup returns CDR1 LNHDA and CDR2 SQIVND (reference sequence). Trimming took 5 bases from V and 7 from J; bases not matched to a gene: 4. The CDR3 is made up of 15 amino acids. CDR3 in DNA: TGTGCCAGTAGTGCCCGGACAGGGGGCAATTCACCCCTCCACTTT. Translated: CASSARTGGNSPLHF. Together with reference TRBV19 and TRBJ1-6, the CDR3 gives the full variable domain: DGGITQSPKYLFRKEGQNVTLSCEQNLNHDAMYWYRQDPGQGLRLIYYSQIVNDFQKGDIAEGYSVSREKKESFPLTVTSAQKNPTAFYLCASSARTGGNSPLHFGNGTRLTVT.

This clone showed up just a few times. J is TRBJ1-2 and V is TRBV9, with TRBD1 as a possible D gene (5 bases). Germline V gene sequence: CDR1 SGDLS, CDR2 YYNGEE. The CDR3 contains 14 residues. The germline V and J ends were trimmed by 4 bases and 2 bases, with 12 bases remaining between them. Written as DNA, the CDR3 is TGTGCCAGCAGCCCCGGTCAGGGAAACTATGGCTACACCTTC. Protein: CASSPGQGNYGYTF.